This T cell receptor (beta chain) was found in a study of CD8 T cells in ankylosing spondylitis. Comments on this clonotype: Its antigen is unidentified.

Scientists made TCR beta libraries using quantitative 5'-RACE with molecular barcodes. TCRdb used MiXCR to reprocess the 5' RACE reads, holding one entry per CDR3 protein. The sample shows some 200,000 distinct CDR3 sequences, more than 25% of them seen only once. Germline lookup yields CDR1 SNHLY and CDR2 FYNNEI. Trimming removed 5 bases at V and 4 bases at J, with 15 bases between. The CDR3 sequence is 14 residues long. The study's findings and limits: Characteristic of ankylosing spondylitis blood, it appeared, was a TCR beta motif comprising about 8 highly homologous variants. Disease-linked clones bore a CD8+ phenotype, appearing relatively rarely in peripheral blood. Significant enrichment of disease-linked clones was reportedly seen in matched ankylosing spondylitis synovial fluid.

The sequenced material came from blood, either unsorted or a sorted T cell fraction (not recorded which). This TCR came from a male donor with ankylosing spondylitis or in good health (not recorded which). The V gene is TRBV2, the J gene TRBJ2-7; D may be TRBD1 (6 bases). The CDR3 region is CASSWSGQAYEQYF. The DNA of the CDR3 is TGTGCCAGCAGTTGGTCGGGACAAGCTTACGAGCAGTACTTC.